The 13 T cell receptor beta chains below come from one sample, sequenced in a study of blood T cell repertoires in COVID-19. Assay: immunoSEQ multiplex PCR; the TCRdb copy retains only in-frame clones and omits some. The table lists 250,000 to 300,000 clones, approximately 90% of them singletons, with approximately 6% in the top ten. The sequencing sample was made of peripheral blood. These TCRs come from a woman aged 45-65 years with COVID-19, enrolled during active disease.

The rearrangement links TRBV30 to TRBJ1-5, with TRBD1 matching over 7 bases. The CDR3 runs 14 residues. Looked up from germline, CDR1 is GTSNPN and CDR2 is SVGIG (reference sequence). Unmatched junction bases numbered 3, after V lost 0 bases and J lost 4 bases. In DNA, the CDR3 is TGTGCCTGGAGTGTGAACAGGGGAAATCAGCCCCAGCATTTT. Translation: CAWSVNRGNQPQHF.

This clone appeared once. The chain employs TRBV7-3 and TRBJ2-1, with 9 bases fitting TRBD2. The CDR3 length is 14 residues. Germline V gene data show CDR1 as SGHTA and CDR2 as FQGTGA. Losses at the gene ends were 2 bases for V and 9 bases for J; bases not matched to a gene: 5. CDR3 protein: CASSLAGGRREQFF. CDR3 sequence (DNA): TGTGCCAGCAGCTTAGCGGGAGGGCGGCGTGAGCAGTTCTTC.

V and J are TRBV29-1 and TRBJ2-4; TRBD2 might be the D (5 bases). The CDR3 contains 17 residues. CDR1 and CDR2 from the germline V gene are SQVTM and ANQGSEA. The V end lost 4 bases, the J end lost 0 bases, and 19 bases lay between the germline ends. This CDR3 is CSVVGGRRPLAKNIQYF. For the CDR3, the DNA is TGCAGCGTTGTCGGCGGGCGCCGTCCGTTAGCCAAAAACATTCAGTACTTC.

This clone showed up just once. V is TRBV6-5 and J is TRBJ1-2; D is uncertain. Trimming took off 6 bases at V and 7 bases at J, with 12 bases between the two ends. Per germline, CDR1 MNHEY and CDR2 SVGAGI. The CDR3 has 12 residues. CDR3 sequence reads: CASRSGSGGYTF. The CDR3 DNA is TGTGCCAGCAGGAGCGGTTCGGGTGGCTACACCTTC.

This clone has only one observation. The rearrangement links TRBV19 to TRBJ2-7; D is unresolved. Looked up from germline, CDR1 is LNHDA and CDR2 is SQIVND (reference sequence). Trimming took off 7 bases at V and 4 bases at J, with 17 bases between the two ends. This CDR3 region has 14 residues. As DNA, the CDR3 is TGTGCCAGTAAACCGGAGCGACCGCCTTACGAGCAGTACTTC. This gives the protein CASKPERPPYEQYF.

This clone was detected a few times. This chain uses TRBV27 with TRBJ1-1; D not certain. The CDR3 sequence is 14 residues long. V was trimmed by 4 bases and J by 0 bases, leaving 9 bases between them. The germline V gene encodes CDR1 MNHEY and CDR2 SMNVEV (reference sequence). CDR3 protein: CASSSGELNTEAFF. The DNA for the CDR3 is TGTGCCAGCAGTTCGGGAGAGCTGAACACTGAAGCTTTCTTT.

The gene calls are TRBV27 and TRBJ1-5; D unclear. This CDR3 has 15 amino acids. CDR1 MNHEY and CDR2 SMNVEV come from the germline V gene (reference sequence). The V gene lost 5 bases and the J gene lost 2 bases, with 13 bases spanning the gap. CDR3 DNA: TGTGCCAGCAGTCCCCTAGGCAGTCGCAATCAGCCCCAGCATTTT. It translates to CASSPLGSRNQPQHF.

The table lists this clone with a few counts. This chain joins TRBV19 and TRBJ1-2; 8 nucleotides agree with TRBD1. Germline-derived CDR1 and CDR2 are LNHDA and SQIVND (reference sequence). The CDR3 extends over 13 amino acids. The junction had 4 bases not matched to a gene; V was cut back by 7 bases and J by 3 bases. CDR3 residues: CASTETGDYGYTF. The CDR3 DNA is TGTGCCAGTACCGAGACAGGGGACTATGGCTACACCTTC.

The chain uses TRBV16 and TRBJ1-3, with unresolved D. The CDR3 has 16 amino acids. The germline V gene encodes CDR1 KGHSY and CDR2 FQNENV. The V end lost 7 bases, the J end lost 0 bases, and 16 bases lay between the germline ends. CDR3 sequence (DNA): TGTGCCAGCAAACCGGGGTCCGAGCTCTCTGGAAACACCATATATTTT. Amino acids: CASKPGSELSGNTIYF.

The genes are TRBV5-4 and TRBJ1-4; 7 bases agree with TRBD1. The germline CDR1 and CDR2 sequences are SGHNT and YYREEE (reference sequence). The V segment lost 6 bases and the J segment 8 bases; nucleotides outside the gene matches: 7. The CDR3 contains 13 residues. CDR3 amino acids: CASTDRDREKLFF. The CDR3 coding sequence is TGTGCCAGCACAGACAGGGATAGGGAAAAACTGTTTTTT.

The chain employs TRBV7-9 and TRBJ1-5, with D perhaps TRBD1 (5 bases). V was shortened by 4 bases and J by 2 bases, with 12 bases between the two germline ends. The germline V gene has CDR1 SEHNR and CDR2 FQNEAQ (reference sequence). The CDR3 is 15 residues long. CDR3 nucleotide sequence: TGTGCCAGCAGCTACGGGACTTCGGGCAATCAGCCCCAGCATTTT. This gives the protein CASSYGTSGNQPQHF.

This sequence joins TRBV3-1 (or the pseudogene TRBV3-2) and TRBJ2-7; possible D gene TRBD2, 6 bases. The CDR3 is 13 amino acids. The germline CDR1 and CDR2 sequences are LGHDT and YNNKEL (reference sequence). V was trimmed by 4 bases and J by 5 bases, leaving 12 bases between them. The CDR3 protein is CASSLGPGDEQYF. The CDR3 nucleotides read TGTGCCAGCAGCCTGGGGCCGGGAGACGAGCAGTACTTC.

The J gene is TRBJ2-1, the V gene TRBV6-1; TRBD2 agrees at 7 bases. The germline gives CDR1 MNHNS, CDR2 SASEGT. V lost 4 bases to trimming and J lost 0 bases; unmatched junction nucleotides: 6. The CDR3 is 16 amino acids. Here the CDR3 reads CASSALTSDSYNEQFF. In DNA form, the CDR3 reads TGTGCCAGCAGTGCACTTACTAGCGACTCCTACAATGAGCAGTTCTTC.